The entry that follows covers one TCR beta chain sequence. This CDR3 spans 17 amino acids. V lost 2 bases and J lost 2; bases outside the gene matches: 5. From the 5' RACE reads, TCRdb called clonotypes with MiXCR, one entry per CDR3 protein. Of hundreds of thousands of distinct CDR3 sequences in the sample, around 24% were seen once. The source of the sample is a study of identical twins. The same specimen was also included in a second study, on T cells expressing NK-cell markers.

The sequence was collected from a young woman in good health. The chain carries TRBV12-3 or TRBV12-4 and TRBJ2-3, with 12 bases that match TRBD2. The sequenced sample was CD4+ T cells sorted from blood. In nucleotides, the CDR3 is TGTGCCAGCAGTTTACGGACTAGCGGGACTATCACAGATACGCAGTATTTT. This codes for CASSLRTSGTITDTQYF.